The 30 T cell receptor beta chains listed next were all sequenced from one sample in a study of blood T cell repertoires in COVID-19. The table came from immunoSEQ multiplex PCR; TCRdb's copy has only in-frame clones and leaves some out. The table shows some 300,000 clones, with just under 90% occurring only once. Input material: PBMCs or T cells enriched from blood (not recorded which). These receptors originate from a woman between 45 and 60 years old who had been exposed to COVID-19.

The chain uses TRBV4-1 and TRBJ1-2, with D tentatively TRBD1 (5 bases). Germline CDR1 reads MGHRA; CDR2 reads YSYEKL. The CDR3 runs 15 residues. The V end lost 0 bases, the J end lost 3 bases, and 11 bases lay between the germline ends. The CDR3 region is CASSQDWQGDYGYTF. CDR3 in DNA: TGCGCCAGCAGCCAAGATTGGCAGGGCGACTATGGCTACACCTTC.

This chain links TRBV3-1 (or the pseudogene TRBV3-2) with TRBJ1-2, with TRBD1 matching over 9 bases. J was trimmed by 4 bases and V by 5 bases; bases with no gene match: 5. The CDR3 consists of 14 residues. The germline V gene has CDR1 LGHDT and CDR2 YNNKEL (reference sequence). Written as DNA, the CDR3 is TGTGCCAGCAGCTCGCGACAGGGGGGCTATGGCTACACCTTC. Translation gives CASSSRQGGYGYTF.

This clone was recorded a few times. In DNA, the CDR3 is TGTGCCAGCTCACGCTCCGGGACAGATAATTCACCCCTCCACTTT. It is translated as CASSRSGTDNSPLHF. The chain is built from TRBV18 and TRBJ1-6, with 7 bases aligning to TRBD1. Trimming at V came to 4 bases and at J to 5 bases, leaving 5 bases not matched to a gene. The CDR3 is made up of 15 amino acids. The germline CDR1 and CDR2 sequences are KGHSH and LQKENI.

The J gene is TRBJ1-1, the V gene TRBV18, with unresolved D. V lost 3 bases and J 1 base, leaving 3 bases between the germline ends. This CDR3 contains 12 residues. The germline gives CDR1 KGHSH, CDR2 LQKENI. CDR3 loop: CASSPANTEAFF. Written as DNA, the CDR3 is TGTGCCAGCTCACCGGCGAACACTGAAGCTTTCTTT.

CDR3 bases: TGTGCCAGTAGTATGTTGCAGGGTAAAGAGACCCAGTACTTC. Translated, it gives CASSMLQGKETQYF. This sequence joins TRBV19 and TRBJ2-5; D possibly corresponds to TRBD1 (5 bases). Germline V gene sequence: CDR1 LNHDA, CDR2 SQIVND (reference sequence). This CDR3 has 14 amino acids. Trimming left V 3 bases short and J 3 bases short, with 11 bases between.

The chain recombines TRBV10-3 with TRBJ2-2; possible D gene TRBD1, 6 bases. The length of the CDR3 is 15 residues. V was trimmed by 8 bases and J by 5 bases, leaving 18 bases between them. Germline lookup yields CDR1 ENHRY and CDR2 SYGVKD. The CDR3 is CAIGPGTTTTGELFF. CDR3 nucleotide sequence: TGTGCCATCGGGCCCGGGACAACTACGACCGGGGAGCTGTTTTTT.

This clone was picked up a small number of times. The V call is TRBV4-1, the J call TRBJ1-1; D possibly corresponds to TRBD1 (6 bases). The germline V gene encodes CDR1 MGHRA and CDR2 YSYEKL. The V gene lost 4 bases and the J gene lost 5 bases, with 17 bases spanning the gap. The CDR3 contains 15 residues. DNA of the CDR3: TGCGCCAGCAGCCTACCGACCAGGGGAGGGACTGAAGCTTTCTTT. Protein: CASSLPTRGGTEAFF.

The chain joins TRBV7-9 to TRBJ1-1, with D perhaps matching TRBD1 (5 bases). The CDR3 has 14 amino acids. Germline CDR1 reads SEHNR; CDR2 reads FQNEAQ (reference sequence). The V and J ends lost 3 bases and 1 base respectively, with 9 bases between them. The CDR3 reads CASSLQGWNTEAFF. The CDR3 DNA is TGTGCCAGCAGCTTGCAGGGCTGGAACACTGAAGCTTTCTTT.

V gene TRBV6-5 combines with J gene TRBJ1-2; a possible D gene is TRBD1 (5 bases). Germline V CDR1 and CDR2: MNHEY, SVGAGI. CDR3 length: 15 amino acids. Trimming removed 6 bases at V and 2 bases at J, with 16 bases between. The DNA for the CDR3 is TGTGCCAGCAGCATAGACAGAGCCGAGAACTATGGCTACACCTTC. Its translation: CASSIDRAENYGYTF.

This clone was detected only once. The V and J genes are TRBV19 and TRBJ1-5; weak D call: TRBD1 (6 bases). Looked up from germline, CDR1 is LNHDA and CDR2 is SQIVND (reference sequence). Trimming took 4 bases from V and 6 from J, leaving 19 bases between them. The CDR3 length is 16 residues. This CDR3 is CASSTLGTTLSQPQHF. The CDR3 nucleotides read TGTGCCAGTAGTACCCTCGGGACAACCCTAAGTCAGCCCCAGCATTTT.

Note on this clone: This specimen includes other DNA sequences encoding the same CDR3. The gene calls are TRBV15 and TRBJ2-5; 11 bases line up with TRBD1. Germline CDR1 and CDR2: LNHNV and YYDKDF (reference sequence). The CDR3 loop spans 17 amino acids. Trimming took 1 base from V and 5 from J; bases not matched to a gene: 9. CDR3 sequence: CATSRGTGGSVGETQYF. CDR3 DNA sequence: TGTGCCACCAGCAGAGGGACAGGGGGCTCGGTGGGTGAGACCCAGTACTTC.

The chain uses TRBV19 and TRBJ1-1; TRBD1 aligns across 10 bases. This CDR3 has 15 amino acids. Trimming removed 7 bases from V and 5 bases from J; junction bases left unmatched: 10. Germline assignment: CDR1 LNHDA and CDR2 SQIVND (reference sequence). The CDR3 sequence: CASTKDRGGNTEAFF. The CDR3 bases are TGTGCCAGTACCAAGGACAGGGGGGGAAATACTGAAGCTTTCTTT. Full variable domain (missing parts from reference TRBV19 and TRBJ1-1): DGGITQSPKYLFRKEGQNVTLSCEQNLNHDAMYWYRQDPGQGLRLIYYSQIVNDFQKGDIAEGYSVSREKKESFPLTVTSAQKNPTAFYLCASTKDRGGNTEAFFGQGTRLTVV.

Here the CDR3 DNA reads TGTGCCAGCAGACCCGCGGGGGCCTACAATGAGCAGTTCTTC. Amino acid sequence: CASRPAGAYNEQFF. This chain joins TRBV6-5 and TRBJ2-1; 7 bases fit TRBD2. J was trimmed by 2 bases and V by 6 bases; bases with no gene match: 4. The CDR3 is 14 residues long. The germline gives CDR1 MNHEY, CDR2 SVGAGI.

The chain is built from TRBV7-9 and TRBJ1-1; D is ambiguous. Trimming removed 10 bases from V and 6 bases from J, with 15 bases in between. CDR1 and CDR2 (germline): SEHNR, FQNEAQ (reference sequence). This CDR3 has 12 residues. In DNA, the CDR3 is TGTGCCATCCCAAAACTACTCTCTGAAGCTTTCTTT. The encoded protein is CAIPKLLSEAFF.

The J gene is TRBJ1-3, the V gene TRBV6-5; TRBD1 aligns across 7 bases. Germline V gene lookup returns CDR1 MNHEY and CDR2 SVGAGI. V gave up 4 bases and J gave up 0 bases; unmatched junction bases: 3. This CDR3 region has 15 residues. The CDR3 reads CASSWTGGSGNTIYF. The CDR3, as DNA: TGTGCCAGCAGTTGGACAGGAGGCTCTGGAAACACCATATATTTT.

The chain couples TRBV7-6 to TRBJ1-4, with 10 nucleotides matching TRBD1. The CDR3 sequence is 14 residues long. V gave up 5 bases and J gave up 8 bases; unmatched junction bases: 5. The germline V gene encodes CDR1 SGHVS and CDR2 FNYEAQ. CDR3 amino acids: CASSVTGGREKLFF. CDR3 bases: TGTGCCAGCAGCGTGACAGGGGGCAGGGAAAAACTGTTTTTT.

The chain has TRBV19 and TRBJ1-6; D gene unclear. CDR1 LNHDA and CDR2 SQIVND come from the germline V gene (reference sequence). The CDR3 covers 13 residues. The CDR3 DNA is TGTGCTACAAGCGGATTAAATAATTCACCCCTCCACTTT. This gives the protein CATSGLNNSPLHF.

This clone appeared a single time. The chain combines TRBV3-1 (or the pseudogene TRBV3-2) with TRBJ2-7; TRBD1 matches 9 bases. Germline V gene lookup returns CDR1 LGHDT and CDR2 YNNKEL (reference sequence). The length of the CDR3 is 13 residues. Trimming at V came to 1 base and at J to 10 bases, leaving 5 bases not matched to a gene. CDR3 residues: CASSQVMGQGQYF. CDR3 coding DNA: TGTGCCAGCAGCCAAGTCATGGGACAGGGTCAGTACTTC.

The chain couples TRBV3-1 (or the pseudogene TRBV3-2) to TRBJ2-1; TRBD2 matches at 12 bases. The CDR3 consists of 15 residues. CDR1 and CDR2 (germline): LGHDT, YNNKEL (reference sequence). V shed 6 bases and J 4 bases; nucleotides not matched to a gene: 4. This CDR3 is CASSPGLAGYNEQFF. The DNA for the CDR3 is TGTGCCAGCAGTCCTGGACTAGCGGGGTACAATGAGCAGTTCTTC.

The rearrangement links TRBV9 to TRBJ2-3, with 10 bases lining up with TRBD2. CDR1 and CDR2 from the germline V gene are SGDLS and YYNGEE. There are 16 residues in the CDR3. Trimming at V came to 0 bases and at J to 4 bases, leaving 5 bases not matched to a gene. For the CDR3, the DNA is TGTGCCAGCAGCGTAGAGAGCGGGGGGGCCTCAGATACGCAGTATTTT. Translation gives CASSVESGGASDTQYF.

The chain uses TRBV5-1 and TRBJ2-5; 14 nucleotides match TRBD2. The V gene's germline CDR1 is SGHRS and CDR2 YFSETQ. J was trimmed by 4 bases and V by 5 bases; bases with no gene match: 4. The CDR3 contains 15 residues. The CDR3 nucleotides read TGCGCCAGCAGGGCCGGGACTAGCGGGGGAGAGACCCAGTACTTC. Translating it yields CASRAGTSGGETQYF.

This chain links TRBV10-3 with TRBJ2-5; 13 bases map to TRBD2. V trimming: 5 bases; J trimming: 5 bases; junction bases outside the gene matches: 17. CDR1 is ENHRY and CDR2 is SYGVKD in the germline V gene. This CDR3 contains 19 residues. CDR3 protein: CAISPGLAGSKREAETQYF. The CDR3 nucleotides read TGTGCCATCAGTCCGGGACTAGCGGGGAGTAAAAGGGAGGCTGAGACCCAGTACTTC.

CDR3 sequence reads: CATTQGDGGYTF. In nucleotides, the CDR3 is TGTGCCACCACACAGGGGGACGGTGGCTACACCTTC. The V gene is TRBV10-3, the J gene TRBJ1-2, with 8 bases identical to TRBD1. Germline V gives CDR1 ENHRY, CDR2 SYGVKD. This CDR3 has 12 amino acids. V lost 10 bases to trimming and J lost 7 bases; unmatched junction nucleotides: 8.

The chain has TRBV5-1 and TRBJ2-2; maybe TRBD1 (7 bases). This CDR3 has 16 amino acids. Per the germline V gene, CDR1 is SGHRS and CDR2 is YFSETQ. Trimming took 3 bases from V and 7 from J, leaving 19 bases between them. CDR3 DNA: TGCGCCAGCAGCTCTTTGGACAGGACTAACGGCGGGGAGCTGTTTTTT. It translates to CASSSLDRTNGGELFF.

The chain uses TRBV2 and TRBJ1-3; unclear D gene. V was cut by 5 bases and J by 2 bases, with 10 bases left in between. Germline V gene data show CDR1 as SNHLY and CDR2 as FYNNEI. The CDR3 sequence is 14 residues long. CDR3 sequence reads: CASSQTPAGNTIYF. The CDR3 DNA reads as TGTGCCAGCAGTCAGACTCCCGCTGGAAACACCATATATTTT. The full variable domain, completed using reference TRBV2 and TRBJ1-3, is EPEVTQTPSHQVTQMGQEVILRCVPISNHLYFYWYRQILGQKVEFLVSFYNNEISEKSEIFDDQFSVERPDGSNFTLKIRSTKLEDSAMYFCASSQTPAGNTIYFGEGSWLTVV.

The CDR3 spells CASSLKGTSTDTQYF. The CDR3 region has the DNA TGTGCCAGCAGCTTAAAGGGGACTAGCACAGATACGCAGTATTTT. The V gene is TRBV11-3, the J gene TRBJ2-3, with D tentatively TRBD2 (6 bases). Germline V gene data show CDR1 as SGHNT and CDR2 as YENEEA. Trimming cost V 2 bases and J 0 bases, with 9 bases left between them. This CDR3 has 15 amino acids.

The CDR3 DNA sequence: TGTGCCAGCAGTTTCCCAGGGCAAGAGACCCAGTACTTC. Protein sequence: CASSFPGQETQYF. This chain connects TRBV28 to TRBJ2-5; D perhaps matches TRBD1 (5 bases). Per the germline V gene, CDR1 is MDHEN and CDR2 is SYDVKM. Trimming took 3 bases from V and 2 from J, leaving 7 bases between them. The CDR3 has 13 residues.

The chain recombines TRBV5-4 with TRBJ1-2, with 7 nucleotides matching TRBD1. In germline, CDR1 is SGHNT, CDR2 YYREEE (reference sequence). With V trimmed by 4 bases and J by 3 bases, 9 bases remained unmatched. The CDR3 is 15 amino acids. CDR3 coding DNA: TGTGCCAGCAGCGTCGTAGGGGGCGGCGACTATGGCTACACCTTC. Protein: CASSVVGGGDYGYTF.

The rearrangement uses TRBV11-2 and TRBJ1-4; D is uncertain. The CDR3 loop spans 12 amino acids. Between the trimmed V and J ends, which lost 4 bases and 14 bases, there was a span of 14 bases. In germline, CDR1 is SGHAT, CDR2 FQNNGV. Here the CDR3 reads CASSSGAGSLFF. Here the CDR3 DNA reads TGTGCCAGCAGCTCGGGAGCGGGTAGTCTGTTTTTT.

The CDR3 loop reads CASSLAMGSNEGYTF. The CDR3 DNA sequence: TGTGCCAGCAGCTTGGCGATGGGCTCTAATGAAGGCTACACCTTC. The chain combines TRBV7-8 with TRBJ1-2; no reliable D call. V shed 3 bases and J shed 8 bases, with 19 bases lying between them. Germline V gene data show CDR1 as SGHVS and CDR2 as FQNEAQ. The CDR3 runs to 15 residues.